The sequence of this T cell receptor beta chain was determined in a study of cytomegalovirus exposure and HLA in healthy donors. Whole-study context: The platform used for the 120 validation repertoires matched that of the approximately 670 first-cohort repertoires, a later analysis reported.

Findings and caveats of the study: The authors enumerated 150 to 200 TCR beta chains as linked to cytomegalovirus. Many donors shared some public TCRs, even though most TCR sequences were rare. The classifier reportedly diagnosed cytomegalovirus status with high sensitivity and specificity.

Trimming stripped 6 bases from V and 4 bases from J, with 10 bases between. CDR1 and CDR2 (germline): MNHEY, SVGAGI. This CDR3 region has 12 residues. TCRdb's table, derived via immunoSEQ multiplex PCR, lists solely in-frame clones and lacks some. The sample yields over 200,000 clones, around 86% seen once. About this clone itself: Its antigen remains unidentified.

Sequencing input: PBMCs. This receptor was identified in a woman aged 18-35 years in good health and CMV-seropositive. J is TRBJ2-7 and V is TRBV6-5; maybe TRBD2 (6 bases). The CDR3 DNA reads TGTGCCAGCAGCGTTGCGGGGTACGAGCAGTACTTC. Protein sequence: CASSVAGYEQYF.